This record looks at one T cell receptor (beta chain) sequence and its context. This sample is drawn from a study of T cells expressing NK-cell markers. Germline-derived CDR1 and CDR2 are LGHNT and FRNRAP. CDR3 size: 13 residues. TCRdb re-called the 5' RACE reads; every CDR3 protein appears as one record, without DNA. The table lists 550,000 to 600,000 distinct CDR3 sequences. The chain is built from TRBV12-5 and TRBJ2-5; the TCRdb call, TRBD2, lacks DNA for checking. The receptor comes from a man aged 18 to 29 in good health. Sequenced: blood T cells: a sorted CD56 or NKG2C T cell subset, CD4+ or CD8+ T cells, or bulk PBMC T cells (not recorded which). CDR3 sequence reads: CASGQWTEETQYF.